The sequence of this TCR beta chain was determined in a study of CD8 T cells in ankylosing spondylitis. Broader study findings: Seven or eight highly homologous variants formed a TCR beta motif that appeared characteristic of ankylosing spondylitis blood. Enrichment of disease-linked clones was reportedly significant in matched ankylosing spondylitis synovial fluid. Some motif variants had been reported before (in reactive arthritis synovial fluid and blood).

Researchers built TCR beta libraries using quantitative 5'-RACE with molecular barcodes. One entry per CDR3 protein results from TCRdb running MiXCR on the 5' RACE reads. The data show about 250,000 distinct CDR3 sequences, more than 20% seen once. Ten or more counts support this clonotype. Its antigen is not known. V was trimmed by 1 base and J by 5 bases, leaving 12 bases between them. CDR3 length: 14 amino acids. Germline V gene lookup returns CDR1 SGHTA and CDR2 FQGTGA. The clonotype originates from a male donor with ankylosing spondylitis or in good health (not recorded which). Sequencing was performed on blood, either unsorted or a sorted T cell fraction (not recorded which). V and J are TRBV7-3 and TRBJ2-7, with D unclear. CDR3 sequence reads: CASSLNGLLDEQYF. The CDR3 coding sequence is TGTGCCAGCAGCTTAAATGGTCTCTTGGACGAGCAGTACTTC.